This TCR beta chain was recovered during a study of T cell responses to AZD1222 COVID-19 vaccine. V dropped 5 bases and J dropped 3 bases, with 3 bases sitting between them. The CDR3 length is 11 residues. Study outcomes and limitations: Targets within unmutated variant regions were reportedly found for nearly half of spike-specific TCRs. Baseline seropositivity characterized only six AZD1222 recipients. Clonal diversity may have been underestimated, and the donors were mostly white British, with more females than males.

Produced via immunoSEQ multiplex PCR; TCRdb's table is partial and in-frame only. The table includes 150,000 to 200,000 clones, about nine tenths detected once. Details on this clone: Its target is not known.

V is TRBV12-3 or TRBV12-4 and J is TRBJ2-3; the D is unclear. This TCR derives from an adult in good health. The input for sequencing was peripheral blood, taken on day 0 of AZD1222 vaccination. The CDR3 loop is CASSQTDTQYF. For the CDR3, the DNA is TGTGCCAGCAGTCAAACAGATACGCAGTATTTT.